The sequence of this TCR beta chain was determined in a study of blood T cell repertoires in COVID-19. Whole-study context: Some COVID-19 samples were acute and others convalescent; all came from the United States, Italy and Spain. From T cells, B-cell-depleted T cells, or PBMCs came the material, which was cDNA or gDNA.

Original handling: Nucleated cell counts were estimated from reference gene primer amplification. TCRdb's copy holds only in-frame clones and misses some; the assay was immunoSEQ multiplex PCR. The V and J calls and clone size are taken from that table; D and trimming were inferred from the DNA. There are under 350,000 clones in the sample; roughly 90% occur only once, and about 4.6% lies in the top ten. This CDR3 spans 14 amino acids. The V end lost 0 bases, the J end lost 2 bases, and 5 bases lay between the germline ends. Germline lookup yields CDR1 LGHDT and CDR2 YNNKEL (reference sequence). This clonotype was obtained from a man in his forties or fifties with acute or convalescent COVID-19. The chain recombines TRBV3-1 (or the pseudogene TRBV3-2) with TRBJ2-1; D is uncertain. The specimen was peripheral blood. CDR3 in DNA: TGTGCCAGCAGCCAAGATCATCCCTACAATGAGCAGTTCTTC. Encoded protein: CASSQDHPYNEQFF.